One sample yielded the 29 T cell receptor beta chains listed below, sequenced in a study of T-cell memory formation after mild COVID-19. A single record per CDR3 protein comes from TCRdb applying MiXCR to the 5' RACE reads. The top ten hold approximately 21% of the sample, which has around 340,000 distinct CDR3 sequences, approximately 14% seen once. What was sequenced was PBMCs or a T cell subset sorted from them (not recorded which). These receptor sequences come from a young man who had mild COVID-19 (a few samples of this study predate the infection). Cell type and time point are not known.

This clonotype was seen a few times. The chain couples TRBV7-2 to TRBJ1-2; 9 bases agree with TRBD1. V shed 6 bases, J shed 4 bases, and the junction held 3 bases outside the gene matches. Germline assignment: CDR1 SGHTA and CDR2 FQGNSA. This CDR3 is built from 13 residues. In DNA form, the CDR3 reads TGTGCCAGCAGGGGGACAGGGCGCTATGGCTACACCTTC. Encoded protein: CASRGTGRYGYTF.

V is TRBV7-2 and J is TRBJ2-3, with 11 bases fitting TRBD2. The germline CDR1 and CDR2 sequences are SGHTA and FQGNSA. V dropped 1 base and J dropped 5; count of bases not matched to a gene: 8. CDR3 size: 17 residues. The DNA of the CDR3 is TGTGCCAGCAGCTTAGTTGCTAGCGGGGGGTGGCAAGATACGCAGTATTTT. Translated, it gives CASSLVASGGWQDTQYF.

J is TRBJ2-2 and V is TRBV20-1; 10 bases agree with TRBD2. The germline gives CDR1 DFQATT, CDR2 SNEGSKA (reference sequence). There are 14 residues in the CDR3. Losses at the gene ends were 8 bases for V and 2 bases for J; bases not matched to a gene: 5. The DNA for the CDR3 is TGCAGTCTAAGCGGGGGGGCCAACACCGGGGAGCTGTTTTTT. Translation gives CSLSGGANTGELFF.

This clonotype was observed many times. The J gene is TRBJ1-2, the V gene TRBV5-1; no clear D. CDR3 length: 16 residues. Per the germline V gene, CDR1 is SGHRS and CDR2 is YFSETQ. Trimming took off 2 bases at V and 3 bases at J, with 17 bases between the two ends. CDR3 protein: CASSFNAEGRYYGYTF. In DNA, the CDR3 is TGCGCCAGCAGCTTTAACGCAGAAGGACGGTACTATGGCTACACCTTC.

The chain has TRBV19 and TRBJ2-5; tentatively, D is TRBD2 (6 bases). The CDR3 loop spans 15 amino acids. In germline, CDR1 is LNHDA, CDR2 SQIVND (reference sequence). V shed 3 bases and J shed 5 bases, with 16 bases lying between them. CDR3 residues: CASSILDSGRETQYF. In nucleotides, the CDR3 is TGTGCCAGTAGTATCCTCGACAGTGGGAGGGAGACCCAGTACTTC.

The rearrangement uses TRBV6-2 or TRBV6-3 and TRBJ1-2; 8 bases fit TRBD1. V lost 6 bases to trimming and J lost 2 bases; unmatched junction nucleotides: 5. The CDR3 extends over 14 amino acids. Per germline, CDR1 MNHEY and CDR2 SVGEGT. Here the CDR3 reads CASSGQGHNYGYTF. DNA for the CDR3: TGTGCCAGCAGCGGACAGGGACACAACTATGGCTACACCTTC.

This clonotype was picked up a small number of times. This chain connects TRBV6-2 or TRBV6-3 to TRBJ2-5, with TRBD1 matching 9 bases. J was trimmed by 5 bases and V by 4 bases; bases with no gene match: 11. The germline V gene has CDR1 MNHEY and CDR2 SVGEGT. The CDR3 is 16 amino acids. The CDR3: CASSSIHRGRRETQYF. In nucleotides, the CDR3 is TGTGCCAGCAGTTCAATACACAGGGGGCGTCGGGAGACCCAGTACTTC.

The genes are TRBV4-2 and TRBJ2-7; 9 nucleotides align to TRBD2. There are 16 residues in the CDR3. The V segment lost 0 bases and the J segment 4 bases; nucleotides outside the gene matches: 7. Germline V gives CDR1 LGHNA, CDR2 YNFKEQ. CDR3 coding DNA: TGTGCCAGCAGCCAAGATGGGCTAGCGGGGTCGTACGAGCAGTACTTC. Its translation: CASSQDGLAGSYEQYF.

This chain uses TRBV12-3 or TRBV12-4 with TRBJ2-3, with a tentative D call TRBD1 (7 bases). V lost 7 bases and J lost 2, with 19 bases in between. The CDR3 runs to 16 residues. The chain's CDR3 is CASTEGAGGLTDTQYF. CDR3 in DNA: TGTGCCAGCACCGAGGGGGCAGGGGGACTCACAGATACGCAGTATTTT.

The chain couples TRBV6-2 or TRBV6-3 to TRBJ2-1, with D possibly TRBD1 on 6 matching bases. The CDR3 spans 12 residues. V was clipped by 2 bases and J by 15 bases, with 14 bases between them. Germline V CDR1 and CDR2: MNHEY, SVGEGT. The CDR3 sequence is CASSYDGTGSFF. The CDR3, as DNA: TGTGCCAGCAGTTACGATGGTACAGGGTCGTTCTTC.

The V and J genes are TRBV11-2 and TRBJ2-1, with 11 positions matching TRBD2. The CDR3 length is 16 residues. Trimming at V came to 5 bases and at J to 2 bases, leaving 5 bases not matched to a gene. From germline, CDR1 is SGHAT and CDR2 FQNNGV. The CDR3 spells CASSRTSGGAYNEQFF. The DNA of the CDR3 is TGTGCCAGCAGCCGAACTAGCGGGGGAGCCTACAATGAGCAGTTCTTC. Filled out from reference TRBV11-2 and TRBJ2-1, the complete variable domain reads EAGVAQSPRYKIIEKRQSVAFWCNPISGHATLYWYQQILGQGPKLLIQFQNNGVVDDSQLPKDRFSAERLKGVDSTLKIQPAKLEDSAVYLCASSRTSGGAYNEQFFGPGTRLTVL.

This clonotype was seen a handful of times. The chain recombines TRBV24-1 with TRBJ2-2; no definite D call. Germline CDR1 is KGHDR and CDR2 is SFDVKD. Deletions cut 6 bases from V and 2 bases from J, with 9 bases between. There are 14 residues in the CDR3. The chain's CDR3 is CATSKDGNTGELFF. The DNA for the CDR3 is TGTGCCACCAGTAAAGACGGTAACACCGGGGAGCTGTTTTTT.

The V gene is TRBV28, the J gene TRBJ2-6; the match to TRBD1 covers 7 bases. The CDR3 spans 15 residues. V lost 6 bases and J lost 4; bases outside the gene matches: 6. The V gene's germline CDR1 is MDHEN and CDR2 SYDVKM. The CDR3 spells CASRKTGAGANVLTF. CDR3 sequence (DNA): TGTGCCAGCAGAAAAACAGGGGCCGGGGCCAACGTCCTGACTTTC. Filled out from reference TRBV28 and TRBJ2-6, the complete variable domain reads DVKVTQSSRYLVKRTGEKVFLECVQDMDHENMFWYRQDPGLGLRLIYFSYDVKMKEKGDIPEGYSVSREKKERFSLILESASTNQTSMYLCASRKTGAGANVLTFGAGSRLTVL.

This clonotype was observed a few times. The chain carries TRBV12-3 or TRBV12-4 and TRBJ2-7; TRBD1 might be the D (6 bases). The ends were cut back, 3 bases at V and 0 bases at J, with 15 bases in the middle. CDR3 length: 16 amino acids. The CDR3 spells CASSLDGGPSSYEQYF. The CDR3 coding sequence is TGTGCCAGCAGTTTGGATGGGGGCCCGAGCTCCTACGAGCAGTACTTC.

This clonotype was recorded at least ten times. The chain joins TRBV4-3 to TRBJ2-5; D may match TRBD1 or TRBD2 (5 bases each). The germline V gene has CDR1 LGHNA and CDR2 YSLEER. There are 16 residues in the CDR3. Trimming shortened V by 1 base and J by 2 bases, and 14 bases separated the two germline ends. CDR3 bases: TGCGCCAGCAGCCAAGGGGTAGGCAGGGAGCAAGAGACCCAGTACTTC. This translates into CASSQGVGREQETQYF.

This clonotype was seen a handful of times. The J gene is TRBJ2-5, the V gene TRBV5-1; 10 bases are shared with TRBD1. The CDR3 length is 16 residues. The V segment lost 0 bases and the J segment 5 bases; nucleotides outside the gene matches: 7. Germline CDR1 reads SGHRS; CDR2 reads YFSETQ. The CDR3 DNA is TGCGCCAGCAGCTTGGCCCCGGGACAGGGGAGTGAGACCCAGTACTTC. Its translation is CASSLAPGQGSETQYF.

This clonotype was observed a few times. The chain recombines TRBV12-3 or TRBV12-4 with TRBJ1-3; 8 bases map to TRBD1. The CDR3 is made up of 14 amino acids. Germline trimming cut 7 bases from V and 7 bases from J; bases unmatched to any gene: 9. The CDR3 loop is CASTTGTGRNTIYF. The CDR3 coding sequence is TGTGCCAGCACCACCGGGACAGGCAGGAACACCATATATTTT.

The chain uses TRBV4-3 and TRBJ2-1; D is ambiguous. V lost 0 bases to trimming and J lost 7 bases, with 4 bases between them. Germline V gene lookup returns CDR1 LGHNA and CDR2 YSLEER. CDR3 size: 12 residues. The CDR3 protein is CASSQDMNEQFF. In DNA form, the CDR3 reads TGCGCCAGCAGCCAAGATATGAATGAGCAGTTCTTC.

In its sample, this clonotype was seen many times. The chain carries TRBV20-1 and TRBJ1-2; 9 nucleotides match TRBD1. Germline lookup yields CDR1 DFQATT and CDR2 SNEGSKA (reference sequence). Unmatched junction bases numbered 9, after V lost 0 bases and J lost 4 bases. The CDR3 totals 16 residues. The CDR3 here is CSARDFRGQGLYGYTF. DNA for the CDR3: TGCAGTGCTAGAGATTTTAGGGGACAGGGACTCTATGGCTACACCTTC.

The V gene is TRBV6-6, the J gene TRBJ2-1; D is possibly TRBD1 or TRBD2 (5 bases each). The germline V gene has CDR1 MNHNY and CDR2 SVGAGI (reference sequence). V was trimmed by 0 bases and J by 2 bases, leaving 8 bases between them. CDR3 length equals 15 residues. DNA for the CDR3: TGTGCCAGCAGTTACTCGGGGACGGCCTACAATGAGCAGTTCTTC. Its translation is CASSYSGTAYNEQFF.

V and J are TRBV6-6 and TRBJ1-2; D not resolved. Trimming shortened V by 2 bases and J by 4 bases, and 11 bases separated the two germline ends. CDR1 and CDR2 (germline): MNHNY, SVGAGI (reference sequence). This CDR3 has 14 residues. CDR3 DNA sequence: TGTGCCAGCAGTTACGGTGTCGAACTCTATGGCTACACCTTC. Encoded protein: CASSYGVELYGYTF.

In its sample, this clonotype was seen a few times. V gene TRBV20-1 combines with J gene TRBJ1-1, with a tentative D call TRBD1 (5 bases). The length of the CDR3 is 14 residues. Germline V gives CDR1 DFQATT, CDR2 SNEGSKA (reference sequence). V gave up 8 bases and J gave up 0 bases, with 16 bases separating them. CDR3 nucleotide sequence: TGCAGTTCTCTCCGAGGAGGGGTGAACACTGAAGCTTTCTTT. This translates into CSSLRGGVNTEAFF.

This clonotype was seen a few times. The V gene is TRBV9, the J gene TRBJ2-7; D is uncertain. CDR3 size: 14 residues. Germline CDR1 SGDLS, CDR2 YYNGEE. V dropped 0 bases and J dropped 7 bases, with 14 bases sitting between them. Written as DNA, the CDR3 is TGTGCCAGCAGCGTAGCGGCTCACCCCGGGGAGCAGTACTTC. It codes for CASSVAAHPGEQYF.

This clonotype was seen repeatedly, ten times or more. The chain couples TRBV20-1 to TRBJ2-1; TRBD2 might be the D (6 bases). The V end was cut by 3 bases, the J end by 3 bases, with 15 bases between. The CDR3 has 15 residues. From germline, CDR1 is DFQATT and CDR2 SNEGSKA (reference sequence). The CDR3 nucleotides are TGCAGTGCTAGCCCGCGGGACGGGGTCTACAATGAGCAGTTCTTC. Translated, it gives CSASPRDGVYNEQFF.

The V call is TRBV2, the J call TRBJ2-7; 10 bases line up with TRBD2. Germline-derived CDR1 and CDR2 are SNHLY and FYNNEI. Trimming removed 2 bases from V and 3 bases from J; junction bases left unmatched: 1. The CDR3 is made up of 14 amino acids. In DNA, the CDR3 is TGTGCCAGCAGTGAACTAGCGGGGGTCTACGAGCAGTACGTC. This gives the protein CASSELAGVYEQYV.

This clonotype was counted a few times. The V and J genes are TRBV7-9 and TRBJ2-7, with D unresolved. V lost 5 bases to trimming and J lost 4 bases, with 9 bases between them. CDR1 is SEHNR and CDR2 is FQNEAQ in the germline V gene (reference sequence). The CDR3 contains 12 residues. CDR3 sequence: CASSRARYEQYV. The CDR3 bases are TGTGCCAGCAGCCGCGCCAGATACGAGCAGTACGTC.

This clonotype has just a few counts. The chain recombines TRBV14 with TRBJ1-1; D remains ambiguous. V lost 1 base and J 1 base, leaving 13 bases between the germline ends. The CDR3 sequence is 16 residues long. CDR1 and CDR2 (germline): SGHDN, FVKESK. As DNA, the CDR3 is TGTGCCAGCAGCCAAGTTGGAGGCTCAGCGAACACTGAAGCTTTCTTT. Its protein is CASSQVGGSANTEAFF. Full variable domain (remainder filled in from reference TRBV14 and TRBJ1-1): EAGVTQFPSHSVIEKGQTVTLRCDPISGHDNLYWYRRVMGKEIKFLLHFVKESKQDESGMPNNRFLAERTGGTYSTLKVQPAELEDSGVYFCASSQVGGSANTEAFFGQGTRLTVV.

This clonotype was observed a few times. CDR3 sequence (DNA): TGCGCCAGCAGCTCTGTCTCCCGGGACAGCCAAGAGACCCAGTACTTC. This codes for CASSSVSRDSQETQYF. The chain is built from TRBV4-1 and TRBJ2-5; 7 bases are a match to TRBD1. Germline loops: CDR1 MGHRA, CDR2 YSYEKL. J gave up 1 base and V 5 bases, and 10 bases lay outside the gene matches. The CDR3 totals 16 residues.

The chain combines TRBV11-2 with TRBJ1-1; tentative D call: TRBD1 (5 bases). Germline V gene data show CDR1 as SGHAT and CDR2 as FQNNGV. Trimming pared 2 bases from V and 10 bases from J, leaving 14 bases between. This CDR3 has 13 residues. The CDR3 DNA sequence: TGTGCCAGCAGCTTAATCGCAGGGTGGGGAGCTTTCTTT. As protein: CASSLIAGWGAFF.